Shown below are 22 T cell receptor beta chains from a single sample sequenced in a study of CXCR3-negative and CXCR3-positive naive CD8 T cells. Study-wide findings and caveats: Comparison of naive cells showed more hydrophobic TRB CDR3s in CXCR3-positive than in CXCR3-negative naive cells.

The libraries of TRB cDNA were constructed through 5' RACE using UMI labels. After re-calling the 5' RACE reads, TCRdb lists one entry per CDR3 protein, DNA absent. This table holds approximately 130,000 distinct CDR3 sequences. These TCRs' antigens remain unknown. Sequencing was done on a sample of naive CXCR3+ CD8+ T cells from blood. Subset described: CD45RO-CCR7+CD27+CD95- naive CD8+ T cells expressing CXCR3 (TNR3+). These receptors all come from a human donor in good health. Some clones in this sample may be carry-over from other donors' samples.

This rearrangement joins TRBV7-2 to TRBJ1-5. Germline lookup yields CDR1 SGHTA and CDR2 FQGNSA. The CDR3 is made up of 14 amino acids. Here the CDR3 reads CASSLAGSNQPQHF.

This chain links TRBV29-1 with TRBJ1-2; TCRdb's D call of TRBD1 is untestable without DNA. The CDR3 covers 11 residues. The germline CDR1 and CDR2 sequences are SQVTM and ANQGSEA. The CDR3 reads CSGGQGNGYTF.

The chain is built from TRBV29-1 and TRBJ2-7. The germline V gene encodes CDR1 SQVTM and CDR2 ANQGSEA. The CDR3 extends over 15 amino acids. CDR3 sequence reads: CSVEDRQGGPYEQYF.

The genes are TRBV9 and TRBJ1-4. This CDR3 comprises 14 residues. Germline CDR1 and CDR2: SGDLS and YYNGEE. CDR3 protein: CASSVGDSDEKLFF.

The chain is built from TRBV6-6 and TRBJ1-2; as DNA is missing, the TRBD1 call by TCRdb cannot be tested. Germline V lookup: CDR1 MNHNY, CDR2 SVGAGI (reference sequence). CDR3 length: 15 amino acids. CDR3 residues: CASREWTGGLGGYTF.

The CDR3 loop is CASSFPTGWKGGELFF. The chain recombines TRBV19 with TRBJ2-2; the D call from TCRdb, TRBD1, cannot be confirmed without DNA. This CDR3 is 16 amino acids long. Germline V gene sequence: CDR1 LNHDA, CDR2 SQIVND (reference sequence). The complete variable domain, with remaining parts taken from reference TRBV19 and TRBJ2-2, reads DGGITQSPKYLFRKEGQNVTLSCEQNLNHDAMYWYRQDPGQGLRLIYYSQIVNDFQKGDIAEGYSVSREKKESFPLTVTSAQKNPTAFYLCASSFPTGWKGGELFFGEGSRLTVL.

This chain joins TRBV4-1 and TRBJ2-7. The CDR3 consists of 16 residues. Germline V gives CDR1 MGHRA, CDR2 YSYEKL. The CDR3 sequence is CASSQAAGYEAYEQYF.

The J gene is TRBJ2-7, the V gene TRBV4-1; the D call of TRBD1 rests on TCRdb alone, since no DNA is present to check it. This CDR3 has 14 residues. Germline V gene sequence: CDR1 MGHRA, CDR2 YSYEKL. CDR3: CASSQSVLSYEQYF.

V and J are TRBV4-1 and TRBJ1-1; the D gene TCRdb calls, TRBD1, cannot be checked with no DNA. Germline V gene lookup returns CDR1 MGHRA and CDR2 YSYEKL. The CDR3 totals 14 residues. CDR3: CASRSGNMNTEAFF.

The chain joins TRBV24-1 to TRBJ2-3; absent DNA, TCRdb's TRBD2 call cannot be checked. The CDR3 is 21 residues long. Germline CDR1 reads KGHDR; CDR2 reads SFDVKD. CDR3 region: CAVGGGSLTSGGAFSPYTQYF.

The chain combines TRBV7-9 with TRBJ2-6; TCRdb lists TRBD1, though no DNA is available to test this call. Per germline, CDR1 SEHNR and CDR2 FQNEAQ (reference sequence). The CDR3 length is 18 residues. Here the CDR3 reads CASSLPRESSSGANVLTF.

This sequence joins TRBV12-3 or TRBV12-4 and TRBJ1-1; the D call of TRBD1 rests on TCRdb alone, since no DNA is present to check it. The CDR3 consists of 17 residues. The CDR3 spells CASSPSTQGGENTEAFF.

The chain couples TRBV28 to TRBJ1-1; TCRdb's D call, TRBD1, is unchecked because there is no DNA. CDR3 size: 16 residues. Germline CDR1 and CDR2: MDHEN and SYDVKM. CDR3 protein: CASSFTQGLGNTEAFF.

The rearrangement uses TRBV29-1 and TRBJ2-2; no DNA is available, so the TRBD2 call from TCRdb remains unchecked. This CDR3 spans 13 amino acids. Germline assignment: CDR1 SQVTM and CDR2 ANQGSEA. The CDR3 spells CSVELTGVGDLFF.

The V call is TRBV19, the J call TRBJ2-7. The CDR3 covers 12 residues. Germline CDR1 LNHDA, CDR2 SQIVND (reference sequence). This chain's CDR3 is CASSISTYEQYF. Together with reference TRBV19 and TRBJ2-7, the CDR3 gives the full variable domain: DGGITQSPKYLFRKEGQNVTLSCEQNLNHDAMYWYRQDPGQGLRLIYYSQIVNDFQKGDIAEGYSVSREKKESFPLTVTSAQKNPTAFYLCASSISTYEQYFGPGTRLTVT.

The chain employs TRBV20-1 and TRBJ2-1; TCRdb picks TRBD1, but there is no DNA to check that call. CDR1 DFQATT and CDR2 SNEGSKA come from the germline V gene (reference sequence). This CDR3 is built from 16 residues. The CDR3 sequence: CSARDPLAGGVDEQFF.

CDR3 protein: CSVARQPEQFF. J is TRBJ2-1 and V is TRBV29-1. Germline CDR1 SQVTM, CDR2 ANQGSEA. The length of the CDR3 is 11 residues.

The chain couples TRBV2 to TRBJ2-1; the TCRdb call, TRBD2, lacks DNA for checking. This CDR3 comprises 13 residues. CDR1 is SNHLY and CDR2 is FYNNEI in the germline V gene. This CDR3 is CAILSGFYNEQFF.

The V gene is TRBV9, the J gene TRBJ2-7; lacking DNA, the TRBD1 call made by TCRdb goes unchecked. The length of the CDR3 is 16 residues. Germline V lookup: CDR1 SGDLS, CDR2 YYNGEE. CDR3 in amino acids: CASSRSGSPGTYEQYF. Full variable domain (rest looked up from reference TRBV9 and TRBJ2-7): DSGVTQTPKHLITATGQRVTLRCSPRSGDLSVYWYQQSLDQGLQFLIQYYNGEERAKGNILERFSAQQFPDLHSELNLSSLELGDSALYFCASSRSGSPGTYEQYFGPGTRLTVT.

V gene TRBV6-5 combines with J gene TRBJ2-1. The CDR3 sequence is 13 residues long. Germline-derived CDR1 and CDR2 are MNHEY and SVGAGI. The CDR3 sequence is CASNLDDYNEQFF.

This chain uses TRBV7-9 with TRBJ2-3. CDR3 size: 12 residues. Germline CDR1 SEHNR, CDR2 FQNEAQ (reference sequence). CDR3 protein: CASSLLTDTQYF. The variable domain in full, completed from reference TRBV7-9 and TRBJ2-3, reads DTGVSQNPRHKITKRGQNVTFRCDPISEHNRLYWYRQTLGQGPEFLTYFQNEAQLEKSRLLSDRFSAERPKGSFSTLEIQRTEQGDSAMYLCASSLLTDTQYFGPGTRLTVL.

J is TRBJ1-1 and V is TRBV5-1. The germline V gene encodes CDR1 SGHRS and CDR2 YFSETQ. This CDR3 is built from 14 residues. The CDR3 is CASSSAGRVTEAFF.